This T cell receptor (beta chain) was identified in a study of OX40 agonist ivuxolimab in advanced cancers. About the study: Across the patients, intravenous ivuxolimab was delivered every 2 weeks at 0.01 to 10 mg/kg. Enrollees could have had prior anti-PD-1, anti-PD-L1 or anti-CTLA-4 therapy, which about 42% had received.

Study-wide findings and caveats: Dosing at 0.1 to 3.0 mg/kg was accompanied by clonal expansion of CD4+ and CD8+ blood T cells by week 6. Expanded clones belonging to CD8+ T cells outnumbered, on average, those of CD4+.

Clones were sequenced by immunoSEQ multiplex PCR, and TCRdb holds only the in-frame ones, with some missing. The sample lists around 45,000 clones; 70% to 90% were seen once. Comments on this clone: Its antigen is not known.

Trimming removed 0 bases at V and 8 bases at J, with 16 bases between. CDR1 and CDR2 from the germline V gene are MNHNS and SASEGT. This CDR3 contains 15 residues. The material was CD4+ or CD8+ T cells sorted from blood, obtained in a trial of the OX40 agonist ivuxolimab. The V and J genes are TRBV6-1 and TRBJ1-2; no definite D call. The source of this sequence is an adult with an advanced solid tumor such as melanoma, head and neck, liver or kidney cancer. CDR3 sequence (DNA): TGTGCCAGCAGTGAAGCGGTCGCCAGGTTTAACGGCTACACCTTC. This sequence encodes CASSEAVARFNGYTF.